These 23 T cell receptor beta chains were all obtained from the same sample, sequenced in a study of cytomegalovirus exposure and HLA in healthy donors. The PCR ran on 60 Vbeta and 13 Jbeta primers. Clones were sequenced by immunoSEQ multiplex PCR, and TCRdb holds only the in-frame ones, with some missing. Of around 100,000 clones listed, about 83% are singletons. What was sequenced was PBMCs. The source of these receptors is a female donor in good health and CMV-seropositive.

V is TRBV28 and J is TRBJ1-2; D is possibly TRBD1 (5 bases). Per the germline V gene, CDR1 is MDHEN and CDR2 is SYDVKM. V lost 7 bases and J 0 bases, leaving 15 bases between the germline ends. CDR3 length: 15 amino acids. CDR3 coding DNA: TGTGCCAGCACCCCCGCGCGACAGTCTAACTATGGCTACACCTTC. It yields the protein CASTPARQSNYGYTF.

This clone was observed a single time. V and J are TRBV4-3 and TRBJ2-2; 8 nucleotides line up with TRBD2. The ends lost 3 bases at V and 1 base at J; junction bases unmatched: 4. Germline V gene data show CDR1 as LGHNA and CDR2 as YSLEER. The CDR3 consists of 16 residues. DNA of the CDR3: TGCGCCAGCAGCCAGGTAGCGGGGTTGAACACCGGGGAGCTGTTTTTT. Protein: CASSQVAGLNTGELFF.

The CDR3 spells CASSLAGGRAQETQYF. CDR3 nucleotide sequence: TGTGCCAGCAGCTTGGCTGGCGGGAGAGCCCAAGAGACCCAGTACTTC. The rearrangement links TRBV5-6 to TRBJ2-5; 7 bases fit TRBD2. V shed 0 bases, J shed 1 base, and the junction held 6 bases outside the gene matches. This CDR3 spans 16 amino acids. CDR1 is SGHDT, CDR2 YYEEEE, per germline.

The V and J genes are TRBV7-3 and TRBJ1-1, with no clear D. The V end was cut by 0 bases, the J end by 2 bases, with 16 bases between. Germline CDR1 SGHTA, CDR2 FQGTGA. CDR3 length equals 17 residues. CDR3 residues: CASSLTPGRLGNTEAFF. DNA for the CDR3: TGTGCCAGCAGCTTAACACCGGGTCGACTCGGCAACACTGAAGCTTTCTTT.

This clone was detected only once. The genes are TRBV6-5 and TRBJ1-2; D remains ambiguous. V dropped 2 bases and J dropped 3 bases, with 16 bases sitting between them. CDR1 is MNHEY and CDR2 is SVGAGI in the germline V gene. The CDR3 totals 16 residues. The CDR3, as DNA: TGTGCCAGCAGTTACGGCAGCGGTGGGCAGCACTATGGCTACACCTTC. Translated: CASSYGSGGQHYGYTF.

V and J are TRBV7-2 and TRBJ2-4; TRBD2 agrees at 8 bases. V was pared by 5 bases and J by 3 bases, with 12 bases of the junction left unmatched. The CDR3 is made up of 17 amino acids. Germline V CDR1 and CDR2: SGHTA, FQGNSA. CDR3 bases: TGTGCCAGCAGCCCTCGTTGGCGGGGGGAGGGCAAAAACATTCAGTACTTC. This translates into CASSPRWRGEGKNIQYF.

On this clone: The junction and the germline gene differ at one end; a read error may be behind it. The chain couples TRBV7-7 to TRBJ2-2, with 12 bases identical to TRBD2. CDR1 is SSHAT and CDR2 is FNYEAQ in the germline V gene (reference sequence). The CDR3 totals 18 residues. CDR3 DNA: TGTGCTAGCAGCGGTTGGACTAGCGGGGCCTCGAACACCGGGGAGCTGTTTTTT. Translated: CASSGWTSGASNTGELFF.

This clone has just one count. This CDR3 fails to terminate in the conserved phenylalanine or tryptophan, so it likely reflects a read error. V usage is TRBV10-3 and J usage is TRBJ1-1, with D possibly matching TRBD1 (6 bases). The J call could be wrong; TRBJ2-2 is a better fit for the DNA end. Germline V gene data show CDR1 as ENHRY and CDR2 as SYGVKD. The CDR3 loop spans 13 amino acids. The CDR3 is CAISEGGGRGLFL. The CDR3 nucleotides read TGTGCCATCAGTGAGGGCGGCGGCAGGGGGCTGTTTTTG.

This chain joins TRBV7-8 and TRBJ2-7; TRBD2 might be the D (7 bases). Per the germline V gene, CDR1 is SGHVS and CDR2 is FQNEAQ. Trimming took 1 base from V and 5 from J, leaving 9 bases between them. CDR3 length: 13 amino acids. As DNA, the CDR3 is TGTGCCAGCAGCTTAGTGGGGGGGCACGAGCAGTACTTC. The encoded protein is CASSLVGGHEQYF.

This clone is a singleton in its sample. This chain joins TRBV27 and TRBJ2-3; D is unresolved. CDR3 length: 13 residues. V gave up 3 bases and J gave up 2 bases, with 6 bases separating them. The germline V gene has CDR1 MNHEY and CDR2 SMNVEV (reference sequence). This chain's CDR3 is CASSFPNTDTQYF. CDR3 nucleotides: TGTGCCAGCAGTTTCCCTAACACAGATACGCAGTATTTT.

The chain links TRBV7-6 to TRBJ2-3; 7 bases align to TRBD1. This CDR3 contains 16 residues. CDR1 SGHVS and CDR2 FNYEAQ come from the germline V gene. V lost 4 bases and J lost 2; bases outside the gene matches: 9. CDR3 in amino acids: CASSSRTGISTDTQYF. The CDR3 DNA is TGTGCCAGCAGCTCACGGACAGGAATATCCACAGATACGCAGTATTTT.

The chain uses TRBV11-1 and TRBJ1-1; 10 positions match TRBD1. Losses at the gene ends were 4 bases for V and 4 bases for J; bases not matched to a gene: 6. The germline CDR1 and CDR2 sequences are SGHAT and FQDESV (reference sequence). This CDR3 region has 15 residues. CDR3 coding DNA: TGTGCCAGCAGCTCCCGGGACAGGGGCCTCACTGAAGCTTTCTTT. Amino acid sequence: CASSSRDRGLTEAFF.

The chain recombines TRBV9 with TRBJ2-3; 9 nucleotides line up with TRBD1. CDR1 is SGDLS, CDR2 YYNGEE, per germline. The CDR3 is made up of 15 amino acids. V lost 6 bases to trimming and J lost 2 bases; unmatched junction nucleotides: 7. The DNA of the CDR3 is TGTGCCAGCACGATGACAGGGGGTTTCACAGATACGCAGTATTTT. It is translated as CASTMTGGFTDTQYF.

The genes are TRBV5-5 and TRBJ1-3; D call uncertain. Trimming took 2 bases from V and 8 from J, leaving 17 bases between them. CDR1 and CDR2 from the germline V gene are SGHKS and YYEKEE (reference sequence). The CDR3 sequence is 15 residues long. The CDR3 region has the DNA TGTGCCAGCAGCTTCACTCTTAATCTCCAGGACACCATATATTTT. Residues: CASSFTLNLQDTIYF.

The chain couples TRBV4-1 to TRBJ2-7, with D tentatively TRBD1 (6 bases). The CDR3 is 13 residues long. Deletions cut 6 bases from V and 2 bases from J, with 11 bases between. CDR1 and CDR2 (germline): MGHRA, YSYEKL. CDR3 DNA: TGCGCCAGCAGACCTGCAGGGGCCTACGAGCAGTACTTC. Protein product: CASRPAGAYEQYF.

The chain joins TRBV18 to TRBJ1-1, with D possibly being TRBD1 (5 bases). Trimming pared 1 base from V and 6 bases from J, leaving 15 bases between. The CDR3 runs to 15 residues. CDR1 and CDR2 from the germline V gene are KGHSH and LQKENI. The chain's CDR3 is CASSPLDNRGSEAFF. The CDR3, as DNA: TGTGCCAGCTCACCACTAGATAATAGGGGATCTGAAGCTTTCTTT.

The rearrangement joins TRBV28 to TRBJ1-2; D is ambiguous. Trimming took 3 bases from V and 4 from J, leaving 12 bases between them. This CDR3 is 14 amino acids long. The germline V gene has CDR1 MDHEN and CDR2 SYDVKM. The CDR3: CASSLTQVSYGYTF. The CDR3 DNA follows: TGTGCCAGCAGTTTGACCCAGGTTTCCTATGGCTACACCTTC.

This rearrangement joins TRBV19 to TRBJ1-1; D may be TRBD1 (5 bases). This CDR3 spans 16 amino acids. Trimming shortened V by 0 bases and J by 7 bases, and 18 bases separated the two germline ends. From germline, CDR1 is LNHDA and CDR2 SQIVND (reference sequence). CDR3 sequence (DNA): TGTGCCAGTAGTATAGACAGGGCACCCTCCCCCAGTGAAGCTTTCTTT. It encodes CASSIDRAPSPSEAFF.

V is TRBV7-2 and J is TRBJ2-7; 8 positions agree with TRBD2. Germline V gene sequence: CDR1 SGHTA, CDR2 FQGNSA. The J segment lost 0 bases and the V segment lost 1 base, leaving 11 bases of the junction unmatched. The CDR3 extends over 18 amino acids. The CDR3 is CASSLGLGAGARSYEQYF. CDR3 nucleotides: TGTGCCAGCAGCTTAGGGTTAGGAGCGGGAGCCCGCTCCTACGAGCAGTACTTC. The full variable domain, in which reference TRBV7-2 and TRBJ2-7 provide the parts outside the CDR3, is GAGVSQSPSNKVTEKGKDVELRCDPISGHTALYWYRQSLGQGLEFLIYFQGNSAPDKSGLPSDRFSAERTGGSVSTLTIQRTQQEDSAVYLCASSLGLGAGARSYEQYFGPGTRLTVT.

The rearrangement uses TRBV5-1 and TRBJ2-7, with a weak D call TRBD1 (6 bases). The CDR3 length is 14 residues. CDR1 SGHRS and CDR2 YFSETQ come from the germline V gene. Trimming shortened V by 2 bases and J by 2 bases, and 11 bases separated the two germline ends. The DNA of the CDR3 is TGCGCCAGCAGCTTTACGGACAGCACCTACGAGCAGTACTTC. Translation gives CASSFTDSTYEQYF.

The gene calls are TRBV2 and TRBJ1-5, with D unresolved. This CDR3 comprises 15 residues. Germline CDR1 SNHLY, CDR2 FYNNEI. Trimming removed 3 bases from V and 0 bases from J, with 9 bases in between. CDR3 bases: TGTGCCAGCAGTGACCTTCTCTATAGCAATCAGCCCCAGCATTTT. Encoded protein: CASSDLLYSNQPQHF.

V usage is TRBV6-1 and J usage is TRBJ1-5, with TRBD1 matching 7 bases. The CDR3 length is 15 residues. With V trimmed by 6 bases and J by 3 bases, 8 bases remained unmatched. The germline V gene has CDR1 MNHNS and CDR2 SASEGT. This CDR3 reads CASSAQTGFNQPQHF. The DNA for the CDR3 is TGTGCCAGCAGCGCCCAGACAGGGTTCAATCAGCCCCAGCATTTT.

This clone was seen only once. The chain is built from TRBV18 and TRBJ2-3, with TRBD2 matching over 8 bases. V was clipped by 3 bases and J by 1 base; unmatched bases: 0. The CDR3 covers 14 residues. Germline assignment: CDR1 KGHSH and CDR2 LQKENI. CDR3 sequence: CASSPGLGTDTQYF. As DNA, the CDR3 is TGTGCCAGCTCACCGGGACTAGGCACAGATACGCAGTATTTT. Supplemented by reference TRBV18 and TRBJ2-3, the full variable domain reads NAGVMQNPRHLVRRRGQEARLRCSPMKGHSHVYWYRQLPEEGLKFMVYLQKENIIDESGMPKERFSAEFPKEGPSILRIQQVVRGDSAAYFCASSPGLGTDTQYFGPGTRLTVL.